A selection of T cell receptor beta chains follows, all from one sample in a study of blood T cell repertoires in COVID-19. The repertoire was sequenced with immunoSEQ multiplex PCR; TCRdb's copy has only in-frame clones and lacks some. The sample shows approximately 250,000 clones, about 87% of them seen only once. Sample: PBMCs or T cells enriched from blood (not recorded which). The receptors here all came from a woman aged 40 to 49 with acute COVID-19. CDR3s include the opening cysteine and the closing phenylalanine or tryptophan. A D gene is named only where the DNA matches it firmly. Expanded clones are given a class, and other clones once, few, many or no size at all.

J: TRBJ1-2
V: TRBV12-3/TRBV12-4
D: -
size: -
CDR3: CASSPRGSNGYTF
DNA: TGTGCCAGCAGTCCTCGGGGGAGTAATGGCTACACCTTC

J: TRBJ2-1
V: TRBV2
D: TRBD2
size: -
CDR3: CASSMGLANEQFF
DNA: TGTGCCAGCAGTATGGGACTAGCTAATGAGCAGTTCTTC

J: TRBJ2-2
V: TRBV28
D: -
size: -
CDR3: CASSLLYGELFF
DNA: TGTGCCAGCAGTTTATTATACGGGGAGCTGTTTTTT

J: TRBJ1-2
V: TRBV7-9
D: -
size: -
CDR3: CASSSPQVYGYTF
DNA: TGTGCCAGCAGCTCGCCCCAGGTCTATGGCTACACCTTC

J: TRBJ2-3
V: TRBV9
D: -
size: -
CDR3: CASSVATYTDTQYF
DNA: TGTGCCAGCAGCGTAGCCACCTACACAGATACGCAGTATTTT

J: TRBJ1-6
V: TRBV3-1/TRBV3-2
D: TRBD1
size: -
CDR3: CASSQVPPTGGGSPLHF
DNA: TGTGCCAGCAGCCAAGTCCCCCCCACAGGGGGCGGCTCACCCCTCCACTTT

J: TRBJ1-2
V: TRBV28
D: TRBD1
size: once
CDR3: CASSLVLFAGGDYGYTF
DNA: TGTGCCAGCAGTTTAGTGCTGTTTGCAGGGGGCGACTATGGCTACACCTTC

J: TRBJ2-5
V: TRBV30
D: TRBD1
size: -
CDR3: CAWSTTGGQETQYF
DNA: TGTGCCTGGAGTACTACAGGGGGTCAAGAGACCCAGTACTTC

J: TRBJ2-7
V: TRBV28
D: TRBD2
size: once
CDR3: CASSTRTSGRYAYEQYF
DNA: TGTGCCAGCAGTACACGGACTAGCGGGAGGTATGCCTACGAGCAGTACTTC

J: TRBJ2-7
V: TRBV6-5
D: -
size: -
CDR3: CASNPTITSYEQYF
DNA: TGTGCCAGCAACCCGACAATCACTTCCTACGAGCAGTACTTC

J: TRBJ2-1
V: TRBV9
D: TRBD2
size: -
CDR3: CASSGTSGSWDEQFF
DNA: TGTGCCAGCAGCGGAACTAGCGGGAGTTGGGATGAGCAGTTCTTC

J: TRBJ1-1
V: TRBV5-1
D: TRBD1
size: -
CDR3: CASSWDRNTEAFF
DNA: TGCGCCAGCAGCTGGGACAGGAACACTGAAGCTTTCTTT

J: TRBJ1-5
V: TRBV27
D: -
size: few
CDR3: CASSLLPPGGQPQHF
DNA: TGTGCCAGCAGTTTACTACCCCCGGGGGGGCAGCCCCAGCATTTT

J: TRBJ2-7
V: TRBV19
D: TRBD1
size: -
CDR3: CASGDRAYEQYF
DNA: TGTGCCAGCGGGGACAGAGCCTACGAGCAGTACTTC

J: TRBJ1-5
V: TRBV6-5
D: -
size: few
CDR3: CATLGGKGNEPQHF
DNA: TGTGCCACCTTGGGGGGTAAGGGGAATGAGCCCCAGCATTTT

J: TRBJ1-6
V: TRBV30
D: -
size: -
CDR3: CAWSSRVYNSPLHF
DNA: TGTGCCTGGAGTTCGAGAGTCTATAATTCACCCCTCCACTTT

J: TRBJ2-4
V: TRBV5-1
D: -
size: -
CDR3: CASSPGSGENIQYF
DNA: TGCGCCAGCAGCCCCGGCTCAGGGGAAAACATTCAGTACTTC

J: TRBJ1-4
V: TRBV27
D: -
size: -
CDR3: CASSRAGWNEKLFF
DNA: TGTGCCAGCAGCCGAGCAGGGTGGAACGAAAAACTGTTTTTT

J: TRBJ1-6
V: TRBV5-4
D: -
size: -
CDR3: CASSLTGTNSPLHF
DNA: TGTGCCAGCAGCTTGACAGGGACAAATTCACCCCTCCACTTT

J: TRBJ1-5
V: TRBV30
D: -
size: -
CDR3: CAWSSRNNQPQHF
DNA: TGTGCCTGGAGTAGCAGGAATAATCAGCCCCAGCATTTT

J: TRBJ1-4
V: TRBV28
D: -
size: -
CDR3: CASTSGGSTNEKLFF
DNA: TGTGCCAGCACCTCCGGCGGGAGCACTAATGAAAAACTGTTTTTT

J: TRBJ2-5
V: TRBV5-1
D: TRBD2
size: -
CDR3: CASSLGLAGQETQYF
DNA: TGCGCCAGCAGCTTGGGACTAGCGGGTCAAGAGACCCAGTACTTC

J: TRBJ1-2
V: TRBV9
D: TRBD1
size: once
CDR3: CASTGQGGGYTF
DNA: TGTGCCAGCACCGGACAGGGGGGCGGCTACACCTTC

J: TRBJ1-5
V: TRBV7-2
D: -
size: -
CDR3: CASSPDRFQPQHF
DNA: TGTGCCAGCAGCCCGGACAGATTTCAGCCCCAGCATTTT

J: TRBJ2-3
V: TRBV28
D: TRBD2
size: -
CDR3: CASSQLAGLTTDTQYF
DNA: TGTGCCAGCAGCCAACTAGCGGGATTAACCACAGATACGCAGTATTTT

J: TRBJ1-2
V: TRBV4-1
D: -
size: -
CDR3: CASSQDTGVYDYGYTF
DNA: TGCGCCAGCAGCCAAGATACGGGGGTATATGACTATGGCTACACCTTC

J: TRBJ1-2
V: TRBV6-5
D: -
size: -
CDR3: CASSQGSNYGYTF
DNA: TGTGCCAGCAGTCAGGGTTCTAACTATGGCTACACCTTC

J: TRBJ2-4
V: TRBV2
D: -
size: -
CDR3: CASRDVAGREWAKNIQYF
DNA: TGTGCCAGCAGGGATGTGGCGGGGCGGGAATGGGCCAAAAACATTCAGTACTTC

J: TRBJ2-1
V: TRBV29-1
D: -
size: -
CDR3: CSVVWSGQRYEQFF
DNA: TGCAGCGTTGTATGGAGCGGGCAGCGCTATGAGCAGTTCTTC

J: TRBJ2-7
V: TRBV10-3
D: TRBD2
size: once
CDR3: CAISDRGTSGTYEQYF
DNA: TGTGCCATCAGTGACAGGGGGACTAGCGGAACCTACGAGCAGTACTTC

J: TRBJ1-2
V: TRBV2
D: -
size: -
CDR3: CATPDSLGYTF
DNA: TGTGCCACCCCGGACAGCCTTGGCTACACCTTC

J: TRBJ1-5
V: TRBV5-8
D: -
size: -
CDR3: CASNPGLIMLGEGSNQPQHF
DNA: TGTGCCAGCAACCCCGGGCTTATAATGTTAGGGGAGGGAAGCAATCAGCCCCAGCATTTT

J: TRBJ1-2
V: TRBV7-9
D: -
size: -
CDR3: CASSSARRGGLLRIGGYTF
DNA: TGTGCCAGCAGCTCCGCGAGGCGGGGCGGGCTCCTACGGATCGGTGGCTACACCTTC

J: TRBJ2-6
V: TRBV6-4
D: TRBD1
size: -
CDR3: CASSDSGDRVPLTF
DNA: TGTGCCAGCAGTGACTCGGGAGACAGGGTCCCCCTGACTTTC

J: TRBJ1-2
V: TRBV7-8
D: -
size: -
CDR3: CASSFLGRDPGYTF
DNA: TGTGCCAGCAGCTTCCTCGGCAGGGATCCTGGCTACACCTTC

J: TRBJ1-1
V: TRBV28
D: -
size: -
CDR3: CASISGSVGSNTEAFF
DNA: TGTGCCAGCATCTCGGGTTCGGTTGGATCGAACACTGAAGCTTTCTTT

J: TRBJ1-3
V: TRBV3-1/TRBV3-2
D: TRBD1
size: -
CDR3: CASSFQGEGSGNTIYF
DNA: TGTGCCAGCAGCTTCCAGGGGGAAGGCTCTGGAAACACCATATATTTT

J: TRBJ2-2
V: TRBV10-3
D: -
size: -
CDR3: CAISDGVTGELFF
DNA: TGTGCCATCAGTGATGGAGTCACCGGGGAGCTGTTTTTT

J: TRBJ2-4
V: TRBV5-4
D: TRBD2
size: -
CDR3: CASSLAGVAKNIQYF
DNA: TGTGCCAGCAGCTTAGCGGGGGTAGCCAAAAACATTCAGTACTTC

J: TRBJ1-3
V: TRBV28
D: -
size: -
CDR3: CASSSRNTIYF
DNA: TGTGCCAGCAGTTCAAGAAACACCATATATTTT

J: TRBJ1-1
V: TRBV9
D: TRBD1
size: -
CDR3: CASSVDILADRERNTEAFF
DNA: TGTGCCAGCAGCGTAGACATCCTCGCGGACAGGGAAAGGAACACTGAAGCTTTCTTT

J: TRBJ1-2
V: TRBV7-9
D: -
size: -
CDR3: CASSPEAFGWTQGHGYTF
DNA: TGTGCCAGCAGCCCAGAAGCTTTTGGGTGGACACAAGGGCATGGCTACACCTTC

J: TRBJ1-3
V: TRBV30
D: TRBD1
size: -
CDR3: CAWSRQGPHSGNTIYF
DNA: TGTGCCTGGAGCAGACAGGGGCCGCACTCTGGAAACACCATATATTTT

J: TRBJ2-3
V: TRBV10-1
D: TRBD1
size: -
CDR3: CASSPPGQGIIDTQYF
DNA: TGCGCCAGCAGTCCCCCGGGACAGGGTATCATAGATACGCAGTATTTT

J: TRBJ1-2
V: TRBV5-8
D: TRBD1
size: -
CDR3: CASRQQGDYGYTF
DNA: TGTGCCAGCAGACAACAGGGGGACTATGGCTACACCTTC

J: TRBJ1-2
V: TRBV7-2
D: -
size: -
CDR3: CASSPWDTANYGYTF
DNA: TGTGCCAGCAGCCCGTGGGACACCGCGAACTATGGCTACACCTTC

J: TRBJ1-4
V: TRBV27
D: TRBD1
size: -
CDR3: CASSPGPGQGAGKLFF
DNA: TGTGCCAGCAGTCCAGGGCCCGGACAGGGGGCTGGGAAACTGTTTTTT

J: TRBJ1-3
V: TRBV30
D: -
size: -
CDR3: CAWNRQGGWSGNTIYF
DNA: TGTGCCTGGAACCGACAAGGAGGGTGGTCAGGAAACACCATATATTTT